The sequence of this T cell receptor beta chain was determined in a study of blood T cell repertoires in COVID-19. Across the study: The samples span acute and convalescent COVID-19 from the United States, Italy and Spain.

The CDR3 has 14 residues. Germline V gives CDR1 MDHEN, CDR2 SYDVKM. V was trimmed by 5 bases and J by 0 bases, leaving 7 bases between them. Assay used: immunoSEQ multiplex PCR; TCRdb lists only in-frame clones, some missing. The sample contains over 55,000 clones, roughly 87% of which appear only once. Sequenced sample: peripheral blood. This rearrangement joins TRBV28 to TRBJ1-4; D gene ambiguous. The receptor was isolated from a woman older than 75 with acute or convalescent COVID-19. The CDR3 region is CASSPSATNEKLFF. The CDR3 DNA is TGTGCCAGCAGTCCCTCCGCAACTAATGAAAAACTGTTTTTT.